The present TCR beta chain was sequenced within a study of T-cell reconstitution after alpha-beta-depleted transplantation in children. The table lists this clonotype with a few counts. Unique molecular identifiers featured in how the TCRbeta library was prepared. Using its own MiXCR run on the PCR reads, TCRdb lists one record per CDR3 protein. Here the sample spans just under 550,000 distinct CDR3 sequences, roughly 18% being singletons. This receptor was taken from a human donor who donated a stem cell graft to a child with acute lymphoblastic leukemia. The specimen comprised PBMCs from the stem cell graft donor, sampled from the stem cell graft.

The CDR3 loop reads CASSLTGQGPYNEQFF. CDR3 nucleotides: TGTGCCAGCAGCTTGACGGGCCAGGGCCCCTACAATGAGCAGTTCTTC. V gene TRBV7-9 combines with J gene TRBJ2-1; D is possibly TRBD1 (5 bases). The CDR3 has 16 residues. Trimming took 3 bases from V and 2 from J, leaving 14 bases between them. Germline CDR1 SEHNR, CDR2 FQNEAQ (reference sequence).